Shown below are 25 T cell receptor beta chains from a single sample sequenced in a study of human T cells and chemical hapten exposure. TCRdb fed the RACE reads into MiXCR, producing one record per CDR3 protein. The data show 100,000 to 150,000 distinct CDR3 sequences, about 9.4% seen once. The sample's time point: healthy volunteer bleed at 2 weeks. Sequencing started from total RNA isolated from unfractionated whole blood. Material: whole blood. The receptors stem from a male donor in good health. Some clones in this sample may be carry-over from other donors' samples.

The chain employs TRBV6-5 and TRBJ2-1; 13 positions match TRBD2. Germline lookup yields CDR1 MNHEY and CDR2 SVGAGI. Germline trimming cut 7 bases from V and 9 bases from J; bases unmatched to any gene: 9. The CDR3 is 15 amino acids. CDR3 protein: CASTKLAGGPPEQFF. CDR3 DNA: TGTGCCAGCACTAAACTAGCGGGGGGGCCCCCTGAGCAGTTCTTC.

This sequence joins TRBV19 and TRBJ2-1; D gene uncertain. Germline loops: CDR1 LNHDA, CDR2 SQIVND (reference sequence). The CDR3 extends over 14 amino acids. Trimming cost V 6 bases and J 0 bases, with 9 bases left between them. The CDR3 region has the DNA TGTGCCAGTAGGACGGCGAGCTCCTACAATGAGCAGTTCTTC. It encodes CASRTASSYNEQFF.

This clonotype has just a few counts. V gene TRBV5-1 combines with J gene TRBJ2-1; D is unresolved. Trimming took 0 bases from V and 5 from J, leaving 15 bases between them. This CDR3 has 16 residues. Germline V gives CDR1 SGHRS, CDR2 YFSETQ. The CDR3 sequence is CASSLVGYWPDNEQFF. CDR3 coding DNA: TGCGCCAGCAGCTTGGTTGGATACTGGCCCGACAATGAGCAGTTCTTC.

This clonotype was recorded many times. The rearrangement links TRBV3-1 to TRBJ2-1; 9 nucleotides agree with TRBD2. The ends lost 7 bases at V and 2 bases at J; junction bases unmatched: 9. This CDR3 is built from 16 residues. Germline values: CDR1 LGHDT, CDR2 YNNKEL (reference sequence). CDR3 bases: TGTGCCAGCACCCCTTCCCGACTAGCGGCCTACAATGAGCAGTTCTTC. Its protein is CASTPSRLAAYNEQFF.

This chain uses TRBV10-3 with TRBJ1-1, with no clear D. Germline-derived CDR1 and CDR2 are ENHRY and SYGVKD. With 2 bases removed from V and 0 bases from J, the gap between germline ends came to 1 base. The CDR3 is 12 residues long. CDR3 loop: CAISEMNTEAFF. The CDR3 DNA follows: TGTGCCATCAGTGAGATGAACACTGAAGCTTTCTTT.

J is TRBJ2-1 and V is TRBV19, with D perhaps matching TRBD1 or TRBD2 (6 bases each). The CDR3 extends over 17 amino acids. Trimming took off 8 bases at V and 0 bases at J, with 20 bases between the two ends. Germline CDR1 reads LNHDA; CDR2 reads SQIVND (reference sequence). The DNA for the CDR3 is TGTGCCAGTCGAAGTAAGAGGGGGGCCGGCTCCTACAATGAGCAGTTCTTC. This gives the protein CASRSKRGAGSYNEQFF.

This clonotype has a count of ten or more. The V gene is TRBV7-2, the J gene TRBJ2-3; D may correspond to TRBD1 or TRBD2 (6 bases each). Germline values: CDR1 SGHTA, CDR2 FQGNSA. The CDR3 spans 15 residues. V lost 5 bases, J lost 2 bases, and 14 bases lay in between. CDR3 coding DNA: TGTGCCAGCAGCCCCCGGACGGGGGCCACAGATACGCAGTATTTT. Residues: CASSPRTGATDTQYF.

There are a few counts of this clonotype. CDR3 amino acids: CASSKGRQPLPFNEQFF. For the CDR3, the DNA is TGTGCCAGCAGCAAAGGTAGACAACCTCTGCCTTTCAATGAGCAGTTCTTC. The chain couples TRBV21-1 to TRBJ2-1. TRBV21-1 is a documented pseudogene. This CDR3 is 17 amino acids long.

The chain recombines TRBV29-1 with TRBJ2-7, with no clear D. Deletions cut 6 bases from V and 5 bases from J, with 17 bases between. The CDR3 runs to 13 residues. The V gene's germline CDR1 is SQVTM and CDR2 ANQGSEA. The CDR3 coding sequence is TGCAGCGTGGAGACTGGGGAAGGCGACGAGCAGTACTTC. Amino acid sequence: CSVETGEGDEQYF.

This clonotype appeared a few times. V and J are TRBV6-5 and TRBJ1-5, with D tentatively TRBD1 (6 bases). Germline CDR1 reads MNHEY; CDR2 reads SVGAGI. The ends were cut back, 7 bases at V and 2 bases at J, with 18 bases in the middle. The length of the CDR3 is 16 residues. CDR3 DNA sequence: TGTGCCAGCACTCCTCTGTTTAACAGGGGCAATCAGCCCCAGCATTTT. Translation gives CASTPLFNRGNQPQHF.

V gene TRBV19 combines with J gene TRBJ2-7; D unclear. V was shortened by 4 bases and J by 7 bases, with 14 bases between the two germline ends. The CDR3 consists of 13 residues. Germline V gene sequence: CDR1 LNHDA, CDR2 SQIVND (reference sequence). Here the CDR3 reads CASSTTPFGEQYF. As DNA, the CDR3 is TGTGCCAGTAGTACGACACCCTTTGGTGAGCAGTACTTC.

This clonotype was observed a handful of times. The chain carries TRBV18 and TRBJ2-1; D may be TRBD1 (6 bases). Germline CDR1 is KGHSH and CDR2 is LQKENI. The V and J ends lost 3 bases and 0 bases respectively, with 12 bases between them. The CDR3 covers 16 residues. The CDR3 coding sequence is TGTGCCAGCTCACCCGGACAGTCCCGCTCCTACAATGAGCAGTTCTTC. Its protein is CASSPGQSRSYNEQFF.

Ten or more counts support this clonotype. This sequence joins TRBV20-1 and TRBJ2-1, with a possible D match to TRBD2 (6 bases). V was clipped by 3 bases and J by 3 bases, with 18 bases between them. Germline V CDR1 and CDR2: DFQATT, SNEGSKA (reference sequence). The CDR3 consists of 16 residues. The CDR3 sequence is CSARGVDGSSYNEQFF. The CDR3 nucleotides read TGCAGTGCTAGGGGGGTGGACGGGAGTAGCTACAATGAGCAGTTCTTC.

This clonotype turned up a few times. The chain couples TRBV20-1 to TRBJ1-4; unclear D gene. V shed 6 bases and J shed 3 bases, with 11 bases lying between them. This CDR3 has 13 residues. CDR1 and CDR2 from the germline V gene are DFQATT and SNEGSKA (reference sequence). The CDR3 DNA reads TGCAGTGCAATGGGCCCGCCTAATGAAAAACTGTTTTTT. It encodes CSAMGPPNEKLFF.

This clonotype was recorded a few times. CDR3 in DNA: TGTGCCAGCAGCCCCCAGAGGAATCAGCCCCAGCATTTT. Its translation: CASSPQRNQPQHF. The chain combines TRBV6-5 with TRBJ1-5; D remains unclear. Germline V gene lookup returns CDR1 MNHEY and CDR2 SVGAGI. V shed 6 bases and J shed 4 bases, with 10 bases lying between them. The CDR3 spans 13 residues.

The chain has TRBV29-1 and TRBJ2-1; possible D gene TRBD2, 5 bases. CDR3 length equals 14 residues. Trimming took off 3 bases at V and 1 base at J, with 10 bases between the two ends. Germline CDR1 reads SQVTM; CDR2 reads ANQGSEA. The CDR3 loop is CSVDVPGSYNEQFF. As DNA, the CDR3 is TGCAGCGTTGACGTTCCGGGGTCCTACAATGAGCAGTTCTTC.

This clonotype came up a few times. This sequence joins TRBV20-1 and TRBJ2-2; 9 bases map to TRBD1. The germline V gene has CDR1 DFQATT and CDR2 SNEGSKA (reference sequence). With 1 base clipped from V and 6 bases from J, the junction kept 12 bases outside the gene matches. CDR3 length: 17 residues. The CDR3 protein is CSARGGTGTRIPGELFF. The CDR3, as DNA: TGCAGTGCTAGAGGGGGGACAGGGACTCGAATTCCCGGGGAGCTGTTTTTT.

The chain carries TRBV7-8 and TRBJ2-3; 12 bases are shared with TRBD1. V was clipped by 1 base and J by 3 bases; unmatched bases: 20. The CDR3 totals 22 residues. Germline assignment: CDR1 SGHVS and CDR2 FQNEAQ. The CDR3: CASSLGLATYETGQGATDTQYF. Written as DNA, the CDR3 is TGTGCCAGCAGCTTAGGCCTAGCTACCTATGAGACGGGACAGGGGGCGACAGATACGCAGTATTTT. The whole variable domain, filled in from reference TRBV7-8 and TRBJ2-3, reads GAGVSQSPRYKVAKRGQDVALRCDPISGHVSLFWYQQALGQGPEFLTYFQNEAQLDKSGLPSDRFFAERPEGSVSTLKIQRTQQEDSAVYLCASSLGLATYETGQGATDTQYFGPGTRLTVL.

The chain couples TRBV20-1 to TRBJ2-7; no clear D gene. Trimming pared 1 base from V and 7 bases from J, leaving 11 bases between. Germline V gene lookup returns CDR1 DFQATT and CDR2 SNEGSKA (reference sequence). The CDR3 totals 12 residues. CDR3 region: CSARGSSQEQYF. The CDR3 DNA sequence: TGCAGTGCTAGAGGATCCTCTCAGGAGCAGTACTTC.

The V and J genes are TRBV7-2 and TRBJ2-3; TRBD2 matches 14 bases. Germline V gene data show CDR1 as SGHTA and CDR2 as FQGNSA. This CDR3 spans 17 amino acids. V was pared by 5 bases and J by 1 base, with 5 bases of the junction left unmatched. The CDR3 DNA reads TGTGCCAGCAGCGCTCCGGGACTAGCGGGAGGCACAGATACGCAGTATTTT. Its protein product is CASSAPGLAGGTDTQYF.

This clonotype was seen at least ten times. This chain joins TRBV20-1 and TRBJ2-3; D is undetermined. This CDR3 region has 15 residues. V was trimmed by 4 bases and J by 2 bases, leaving 16 bases between them. In germline, CDR1 is DFQATT, CDR2 SNEGSKA (reference sequence). CDR3 DNA: TGCAGTGCTAAGGCAGCCGGGTCCTCCACAGATACGCAGTATTTT. It codes for CSAKAAGSSTDTQYF.

This clonotype was seen more than once but under ten times. The chain links TRBV5-1 to TRBJ2-5; possible D gene TRBD2, 5 bases. Looked up from germline, CDR1 is SGHRS and CDR2 is YFSETQ. This CDR3 comprises 14 residues. V lost 7 bases, J lost 3 bases, and 16 bases lay in between. The CDR3 is CASGNAGGEETQYF. The CDR3 DNA sequence: TGCGCCAGCGGCAACGCGGGCGGAGAAGAGACCCAGTACTTC. Drawing the rest from reference TRBV5-1 and TRBJ2-5, the complete variable domain is KAGVTQTPRYLIKTRGQQVTLSCSPISGHRSVSWYQQTPGQGLQFLFEYFSETQRNKGNFPGRFSGRQFSNSRSEMNVSTLELGDSALYLCASGNAGGEETQYFGPGTRLLVL.

The rearrangement uses TRBV6-2 or TRBV6-3 and TRBJ2-7; 10 nucleotides line up with TRBD1. Germline V gene sequence: CDR1 MNHEY, CDR2 SVGEGT. V lost 11 bases and J lost 2; bases outside the gene matches: 6. The CDR3 contains 13 residues. The CDR3 nucleotides read TGTGCCCGTTCGGGACAGGGGACCTACGAGCAGTACTTC. Translation: CARSGQGTYEQYF.

The rearrangement links TRBV11-2 to TRBJ2-7; the D call may be TRBD1 or TRBD2 (5 bases each). This CDR3 contains 16 residues. The germline gives CDR1 SGHAT, CDR2 FQNNGV. V was trimmed by 1 base and J by 5 bases, leaving 18 bases between them. This CDR3 is CASSLGDGGDGNEQYF. CDR3 in DNA: TGTGCCAGCAGCTTAGGGGACGGAGGAGACGGTAACGAGCAGTACTTC.

In DNA, the CDR3 is TGTGCCAGCAGTTACTCGACGGGGGACAGGGGTGCCGCTGAAGCTTTCTTT. This translates into CASSYSTGDRGAAEAFF. The V call is TRBV6-2 or TRBV6-3, the J call TRBJ1-1; 10 positions agree with TRBD1. This CDR3 has 17 amino acids. Germline assignment: CDR1 MNHEY and CDR2 SVGEGT. After removal of 0 bases from V and 6 bases from J, the junction contained 10 bases not matched to a gene.